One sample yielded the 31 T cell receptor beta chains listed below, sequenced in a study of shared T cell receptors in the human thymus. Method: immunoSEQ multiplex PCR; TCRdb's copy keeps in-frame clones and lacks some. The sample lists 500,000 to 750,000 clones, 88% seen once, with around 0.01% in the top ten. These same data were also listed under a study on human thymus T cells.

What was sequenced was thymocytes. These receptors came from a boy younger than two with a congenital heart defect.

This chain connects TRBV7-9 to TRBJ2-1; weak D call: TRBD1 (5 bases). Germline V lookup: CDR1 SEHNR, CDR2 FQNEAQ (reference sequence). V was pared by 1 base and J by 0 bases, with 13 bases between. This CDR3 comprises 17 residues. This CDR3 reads CASSLGDGASSYNEQFF. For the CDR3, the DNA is TGTGCCAGCAGCTTAGGGGATGGGGCCAGCTCCTACAATGAGCAGTTCTTC.

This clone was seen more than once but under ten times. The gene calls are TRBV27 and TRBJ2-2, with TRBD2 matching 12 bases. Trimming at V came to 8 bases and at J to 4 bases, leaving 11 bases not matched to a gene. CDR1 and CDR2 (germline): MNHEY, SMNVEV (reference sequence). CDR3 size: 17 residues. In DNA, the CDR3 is TGTGCCAGCCTCTCGACTAGCGGGAGCCGGGGCACCGGGGAGCTGTTTTTT. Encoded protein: CASLSTSGSRGTGELFF.

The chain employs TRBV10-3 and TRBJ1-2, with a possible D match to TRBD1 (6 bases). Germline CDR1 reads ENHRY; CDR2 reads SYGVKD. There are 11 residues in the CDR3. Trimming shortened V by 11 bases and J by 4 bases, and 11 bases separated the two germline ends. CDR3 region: CAAQGSYGYTF. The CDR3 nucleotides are TGTGCCGCACAGGGTTCCTATGGCTACACCTTC.

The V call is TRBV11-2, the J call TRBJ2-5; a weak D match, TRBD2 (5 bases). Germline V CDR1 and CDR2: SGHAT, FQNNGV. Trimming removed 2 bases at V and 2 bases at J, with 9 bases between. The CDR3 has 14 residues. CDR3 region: CASSLKGVQETQYF. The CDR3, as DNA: TGTGCCAGCAGCTTAAAGGGAGTTCAAGAGACCCAGTACTTC.

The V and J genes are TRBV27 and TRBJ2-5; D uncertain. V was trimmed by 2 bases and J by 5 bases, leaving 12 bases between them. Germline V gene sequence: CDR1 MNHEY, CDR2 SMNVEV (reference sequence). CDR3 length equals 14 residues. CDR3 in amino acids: CASSLAPSGETQYF. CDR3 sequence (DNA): TGTGCCAGCAGTTTAGCTCCTAGTGGGGAGACCCAGTACTTC.

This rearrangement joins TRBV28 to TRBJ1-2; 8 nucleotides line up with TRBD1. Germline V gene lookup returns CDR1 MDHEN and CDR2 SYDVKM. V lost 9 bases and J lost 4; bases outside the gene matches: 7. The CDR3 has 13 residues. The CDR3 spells CASQDRAPYGYTF. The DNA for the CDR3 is TGTGCCAGTCAGGACAGGGCGCCCTATGGCTACACCTTC.

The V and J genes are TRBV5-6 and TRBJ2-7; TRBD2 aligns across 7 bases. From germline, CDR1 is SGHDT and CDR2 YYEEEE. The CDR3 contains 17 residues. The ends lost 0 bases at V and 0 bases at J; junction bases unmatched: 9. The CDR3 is CASSLASRGGSSYEQYF. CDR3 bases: TGTGCCAGCAGCTTGGCGTCGCGCGGGGGTAGCTCCTACGAGCAGTACTTC.

The chain's CDR3 is CASSRGGPHLSGANVLTF. As DNA, the CDR3 is TGTGCCAGCAGCAGGGGGGGACCGCACCTCTCTGGGGCCAACGTCCTGACTTTC. The rearrangement links TRBV5-4 to TRBJ2-6; D is possibly TRBD2 (7 bases). The length of the CDR3 is 18 residues. The V gene's germline CDR1 is SGHNT and CDR2 YYREEE (reference sequence). The V end lost 4 bases, the J end lost 0 bases, and 17 bases lay between the germline ends.

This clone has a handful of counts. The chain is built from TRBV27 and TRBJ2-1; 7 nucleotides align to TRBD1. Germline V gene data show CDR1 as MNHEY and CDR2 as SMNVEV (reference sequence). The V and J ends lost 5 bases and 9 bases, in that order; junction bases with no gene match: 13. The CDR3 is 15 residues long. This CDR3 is CASSKRPIPGGEQFF. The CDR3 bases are TGTGCCAGCAGTAAAAGACCGATTCCAGGGGGTGAGCAGTTCTTC.

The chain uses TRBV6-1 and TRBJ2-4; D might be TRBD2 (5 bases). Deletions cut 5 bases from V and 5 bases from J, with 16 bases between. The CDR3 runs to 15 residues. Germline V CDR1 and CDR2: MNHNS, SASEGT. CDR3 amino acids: CASSPRGSVENIQYF. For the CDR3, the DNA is TGTGCCAGCAGTCCCCGTGGGAGCGTGGAAAACATTCAGTACTTC.

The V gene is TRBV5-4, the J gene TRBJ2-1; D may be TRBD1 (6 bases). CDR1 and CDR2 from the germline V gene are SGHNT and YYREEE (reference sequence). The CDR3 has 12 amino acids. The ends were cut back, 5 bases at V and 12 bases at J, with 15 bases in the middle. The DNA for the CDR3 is TGTGCCAGCAGTTTCACAGGGAAGGGGCAGTTCTTC. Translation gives CASSFTGKGQFF.

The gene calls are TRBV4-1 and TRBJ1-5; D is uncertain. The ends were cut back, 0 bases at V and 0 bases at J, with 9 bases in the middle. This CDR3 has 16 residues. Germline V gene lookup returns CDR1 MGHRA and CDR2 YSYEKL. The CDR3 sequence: CASSQDPGSSNQPQHF. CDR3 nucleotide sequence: TGCGCCAGCAGCCAAGATCCGGGGAGTAGCAATCAGCCCCAGCATTTT.

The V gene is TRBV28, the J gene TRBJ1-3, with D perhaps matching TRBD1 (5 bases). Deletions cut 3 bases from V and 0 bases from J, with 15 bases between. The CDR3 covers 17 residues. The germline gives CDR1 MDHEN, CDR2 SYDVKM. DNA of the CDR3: TGTGCCAGCAGTTTCAGGTCGCAGGGCGACTCTGGAAACACCATATATTTT. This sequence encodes CASSFRSQGDSGNTIYF.

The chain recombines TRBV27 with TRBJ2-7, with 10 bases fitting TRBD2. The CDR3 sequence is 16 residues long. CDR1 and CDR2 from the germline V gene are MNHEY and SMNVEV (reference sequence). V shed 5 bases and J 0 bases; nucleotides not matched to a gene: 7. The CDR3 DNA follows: TGTGCCAGCAGTCCCCTAGCGGGGGCAAGCTCCTACGAGCAGTACTTC. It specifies CASSPLAGASSYEQYF.

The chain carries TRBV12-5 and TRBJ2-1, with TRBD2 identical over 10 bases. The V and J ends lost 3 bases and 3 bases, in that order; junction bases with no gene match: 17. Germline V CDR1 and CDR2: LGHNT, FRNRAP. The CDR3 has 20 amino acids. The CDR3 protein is CASGLATGSGLAGVYNEQFF. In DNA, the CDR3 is TGTGCTAGTGGTTTAGCGACAGGGTCCGGGCTAGCGGGAGTCTACAATGAGCAGTTCTTC.

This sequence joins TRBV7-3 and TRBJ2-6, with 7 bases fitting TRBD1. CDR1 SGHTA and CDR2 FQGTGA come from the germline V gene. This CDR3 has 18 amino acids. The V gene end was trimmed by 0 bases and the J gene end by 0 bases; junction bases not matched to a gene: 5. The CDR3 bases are TGTGCCAGCAGCTTAACCCCGGGACAGATCTCTGGGGCCAACGTCCTGACTTTC. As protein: CASSLTPGQISGANVLTF. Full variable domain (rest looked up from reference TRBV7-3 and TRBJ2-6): GAGVSQTPSNKVTEKGKYVELRCDPISGHTALYWYRQSLGQGPEFLIYFQGTGAADDSGLPNDRFFAVRPEGSVSTLKIQRTERGDSAVYLCASSLTPGQISGANVLTFGAGSRLTVL.

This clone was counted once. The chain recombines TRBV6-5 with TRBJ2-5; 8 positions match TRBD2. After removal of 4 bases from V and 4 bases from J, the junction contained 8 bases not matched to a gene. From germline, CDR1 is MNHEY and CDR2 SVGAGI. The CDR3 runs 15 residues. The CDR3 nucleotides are TGTGCCAGCAGTTCCGGCGGGAGGAAAGGAGAGACCCAGTACTTC. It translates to CASSSGGRKGETQYF.

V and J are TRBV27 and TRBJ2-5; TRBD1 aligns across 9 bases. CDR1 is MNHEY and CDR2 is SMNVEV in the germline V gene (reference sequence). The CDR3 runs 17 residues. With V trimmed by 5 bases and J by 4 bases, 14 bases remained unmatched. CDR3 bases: TGTGCCAGCAGTCCCCCACAGGGGGCGAGGGGAGGAGAGACCCAGTACTTC. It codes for CASSPPQGARGGETQYF.

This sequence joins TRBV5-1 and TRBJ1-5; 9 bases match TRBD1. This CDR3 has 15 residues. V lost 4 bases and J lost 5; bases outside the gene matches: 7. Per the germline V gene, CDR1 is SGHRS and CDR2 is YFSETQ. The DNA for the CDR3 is TGCGCCAGCAGCCCCACAGGGGGCGCCTATCAGCCCCAGCATTTT. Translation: CASSPTGGAYQPQHF.

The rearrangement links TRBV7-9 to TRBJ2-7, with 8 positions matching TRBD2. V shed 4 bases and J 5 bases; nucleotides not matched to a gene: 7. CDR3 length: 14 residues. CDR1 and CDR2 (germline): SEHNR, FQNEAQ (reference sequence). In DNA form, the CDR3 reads TGTGCCAGCAGCTCGGGGGGGGCTAGTCACGAGCAGTACTTC. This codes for CASSSGGASHEQYF.

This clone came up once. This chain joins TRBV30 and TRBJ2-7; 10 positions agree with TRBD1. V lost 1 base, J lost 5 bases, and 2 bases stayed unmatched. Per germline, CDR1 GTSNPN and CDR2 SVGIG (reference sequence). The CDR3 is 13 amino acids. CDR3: CAWSGQGADEQYF. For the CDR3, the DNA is TGTGCCTGGAGTGGACAGGGGGCTGACGAGCAGTACTTC.

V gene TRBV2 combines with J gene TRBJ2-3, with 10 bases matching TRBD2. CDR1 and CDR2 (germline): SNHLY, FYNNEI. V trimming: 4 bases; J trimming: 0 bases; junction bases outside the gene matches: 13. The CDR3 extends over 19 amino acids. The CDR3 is CASSGWAIAGGASTDTQYF. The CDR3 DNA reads TGTGCCAGCAGTGGGTGGGCCATAGCGGGAGGAGCGAGCACAGATACGCAGTATTTT.

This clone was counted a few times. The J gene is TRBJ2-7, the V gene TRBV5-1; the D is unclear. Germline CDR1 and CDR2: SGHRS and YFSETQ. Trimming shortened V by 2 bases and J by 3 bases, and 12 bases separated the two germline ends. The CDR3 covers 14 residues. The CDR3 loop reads CASSFVYASYEQYF. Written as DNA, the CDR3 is TGCGCCAGCAGCTTCGTCTACGCGAGCTACGAGCAGTACTTC.

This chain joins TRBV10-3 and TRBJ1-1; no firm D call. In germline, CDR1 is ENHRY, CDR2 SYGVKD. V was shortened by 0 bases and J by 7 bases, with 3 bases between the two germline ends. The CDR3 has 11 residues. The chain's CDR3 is CAISESYEAFF. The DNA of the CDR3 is TGTGCCATCAGTGAGTCGTATGAAGCTTTCTTT.

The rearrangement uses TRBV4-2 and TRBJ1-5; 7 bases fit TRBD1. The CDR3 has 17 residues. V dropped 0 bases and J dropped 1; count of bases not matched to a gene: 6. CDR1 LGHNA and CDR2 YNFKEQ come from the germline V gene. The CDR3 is CASSQDKGRGSNQPQHF. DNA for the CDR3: TGTGCCAGCAGCCAAGATAAAGGCAGGGGGAGCAATCAGCCCCAGCATTTT.

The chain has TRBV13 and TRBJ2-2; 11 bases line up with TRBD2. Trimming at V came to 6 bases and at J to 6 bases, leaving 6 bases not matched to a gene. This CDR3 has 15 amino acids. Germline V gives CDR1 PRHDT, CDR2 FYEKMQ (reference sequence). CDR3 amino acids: CASSPIAGGAGELFF. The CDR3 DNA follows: TGTGCCAGCAGTCCTATAGCGGGAGGGGCCGGGGAGCTGTTTTTT.

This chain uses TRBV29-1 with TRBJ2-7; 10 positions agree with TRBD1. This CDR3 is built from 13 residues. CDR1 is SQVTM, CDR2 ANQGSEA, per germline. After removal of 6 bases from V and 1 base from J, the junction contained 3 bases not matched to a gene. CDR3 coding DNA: TGCAGCGTGACAGGGGGCCCGTCCTACGAGCAGTACTTC. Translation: CSVTGGPSYEQYF.

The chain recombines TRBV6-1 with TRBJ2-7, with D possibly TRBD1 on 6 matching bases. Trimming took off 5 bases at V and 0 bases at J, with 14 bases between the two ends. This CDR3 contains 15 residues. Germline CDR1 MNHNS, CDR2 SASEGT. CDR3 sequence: CASSSYRDNSYEQYF. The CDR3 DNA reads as TGTGCCAGCAGTTCCTACCGGGACAACTCCTACGAGCAGTACTTC.

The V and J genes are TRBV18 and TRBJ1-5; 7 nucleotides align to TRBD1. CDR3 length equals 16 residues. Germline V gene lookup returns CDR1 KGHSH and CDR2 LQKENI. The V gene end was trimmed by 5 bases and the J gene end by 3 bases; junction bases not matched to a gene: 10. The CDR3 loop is CASSALRQGANQPQHF. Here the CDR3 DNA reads TGTGCCAGCTCAGCCCTCCGACAGGGAGCCAATCAGCCCCAGCATTTT.

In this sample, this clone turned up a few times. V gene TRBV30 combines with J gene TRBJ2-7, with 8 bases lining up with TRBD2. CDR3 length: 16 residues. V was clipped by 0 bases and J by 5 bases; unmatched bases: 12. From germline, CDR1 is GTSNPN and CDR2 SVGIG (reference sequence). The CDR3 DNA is TGTGCCTGGAGTGTACCCTCCGGGGGGGCGACGGACGAGCAGTACTTC. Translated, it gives CAWSVPSGGATDEQYF.

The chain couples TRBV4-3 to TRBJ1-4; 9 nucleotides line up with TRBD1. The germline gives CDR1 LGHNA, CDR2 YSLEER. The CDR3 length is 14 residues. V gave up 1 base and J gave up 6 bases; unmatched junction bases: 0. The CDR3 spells CASSQGDRDEKLFF. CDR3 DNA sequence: TGCGCCAGCAGCCAAGGGGACAGGGATGAAAAACTGTTTTTT.